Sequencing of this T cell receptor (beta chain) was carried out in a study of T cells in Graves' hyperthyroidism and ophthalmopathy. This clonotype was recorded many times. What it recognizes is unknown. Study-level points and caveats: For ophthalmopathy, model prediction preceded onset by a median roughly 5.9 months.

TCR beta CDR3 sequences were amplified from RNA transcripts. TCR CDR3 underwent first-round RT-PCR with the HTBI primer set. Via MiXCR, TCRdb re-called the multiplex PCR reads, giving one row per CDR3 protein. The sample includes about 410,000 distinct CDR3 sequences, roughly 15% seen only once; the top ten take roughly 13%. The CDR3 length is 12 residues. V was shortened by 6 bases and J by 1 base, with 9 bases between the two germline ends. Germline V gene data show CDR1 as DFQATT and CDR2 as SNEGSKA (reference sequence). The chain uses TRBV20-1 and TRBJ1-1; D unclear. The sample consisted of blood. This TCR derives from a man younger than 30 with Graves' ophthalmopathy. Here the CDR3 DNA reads TGCAGTGCGACCCTGAGGAACACTGAAGCTTTCTTT. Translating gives CSATLRNTEAFF.